The source of this T cell receptor beta chain is a study of shared clonotypes between healthy human individuals. CD8 cells regarded as naive lacked CD45RO, were positively chosen for CCR7, and omitted terminally differentiated effector memory CD45RA+ cells. The data were produced by immunoSEQ multiplex PCR, yet TCRdb's version contains in-frame clones alone and is incomplete. The table shows approximately 740,000 clones, with 80% to 95% occurring only once. Comments on this clone: This same CDR3 is encoded by further DNA sequences in the sample.

Between the trimmed V and J ends, which lost 7 bases and 7 bases, there was a span of 8 bases. This CDR3 region has 11 residues. Germline V gene lookup returns CDR1 MNHEY and CDR2 SVGAGI. The receptor was derived from a man aged 25-45 years in good health. J is TRBJ2-1 and V is TRBV6-5; TRBD1 is a possible D gene (6 bases). Sequenced sample: naive CD8+ T cells sorted from blood. CDR3 DNA sequence: TGTGCCAGCAAAAGGGGGAATGAGCAGTTCTTC. Encoded protein: CASKRGNEQFF.